The entry that follows covers one TCR beta chain sequence. This clone has a handful of counts. What this receptor recognizes is not known. Base qualities are not recorded, but no much larger clone differs from it by a single base. The data were taken from a study of cytomegalovirus exposure and HLA in healthy donors (dated by TCRdb to 2016 to 2017). As for the study more broadly: An earlier analysis of several hundred of the donors reported approximately 260 Gb of sequence data and 90 million to 120 million unique TCR beta sequences obtained from about 200 million T cells. Alongside the repertoire data, information on donor age, sex, ethnicity and CMV serostatus was compiled. All discovery cohort repertoires had been generated using a single sequencing platform. To predict cytomegalovirus infection status, the study brought together high-throughput TCR immunosequencing, statistical association of individual TCRs with disease status, and machine learning. An earlier analysis of several hundred of the donors applied high-throughput TCR beta sequencing to assess whether each TCR beta V gene segment acted as functional or pseudogenic. Class I and class II HLA loci were covered by the typing at four-digit resolution. On average, roughly 240,000 unique TCR beta nucleotide sequences were sequenced per donor among 350 to 400 genotyped donors of the cohort, with 15% to 20% of those sequences being non-productive. The study profiled the T cell repertoires of under 700 subjects by immunosequencing and related them to cytomegalovirus serostatus. A later analysis re-analyzed previously published TCR beta repertoires from roughly 630 donors and added high-resolution HLA genotyping to study TCR occurrence patterns. Besides the first cohort of 500 to 700 subjects, a separate validation cohort made up of 90 to 150 different subjects was used. The number of typed donors differed by locus: roughly 620-630 for A, B, C, DRB1 and DQB1; some 500 for DQA1; roughly 600 for DPA1; and around 470 for DPB1. The study was designed to test whether signatures of past pathogen exposure could be identified by cataloging public T cell receptors. In the later analysis, no new phenotypic data were used to find candidate immune exposures; instead, reliance was placed on TCR beta sequences and their occurrence across donors. Four to six DR-DQ haplotypes were handled as single units for association and clustering, since linkage in the cohort was strong. Genome-wide SNP genotypes for about 60% of the roughly 670 donors were used in a later genetic analysis, which treated that subset as a discovery cohort. An early release covering just under 650 HLA-typed donors comprised about 300 gigabases of sequencing data and approximately 85 million unique TCR sequences. Of the roughly 400 genotyped donors, less than 90% were placed in the genetic ancestry cluster associated with self-reported Caucasian donors.

The cohort was made up of 500 to 800 healthy bone marrow donors. At the time of sampling, every cohort member was nominally healthy, though immune exposures that went unrecorded were likely present. The donor tested CMV seronegative and was one of the 352 seronegative cohort members. Every donor gave a peripheral blood sample, and the peripheral blood mononuclear cells from that sample were used for TCR beta sequencing. The Qiagen DNeasy Blood Extraction Kit was used to extract genomic DNA from the blood cell samples. The protocol used for the library was the immunoSEQ multiplex PCR assay. For the multiplex PCR, a mixture combining 60 forward primers for TCR Vbeta segments and 13 reverse primers for TCR Jbeta segments was used. A multiplex PCR assay on genomic DNA amplified the CDR3 region of rearranged TCR beta genes. Amplified TCR beta libraries were sequenced as 87-base-pair reads on the Illumina HiSeq System. Regarding the original processing steps: Across the roughly 700 repertoires, a later analysis counted 75 million to 90 million unique TCR beta chains, some 11 million of which were shared by at least two donors. To remove PCR and sequencing errors, raw reads were error-corrected and collapsed into unique sequences using a nearest-neighbor algorithm that merged closely related sequences. Alignment of CDR3 sequences to IMGT reference sequences was used to assign V, D and J gene segments. For a sequence to be retained, at least a six-nucleotide match to both a V gene segment and a J gene segment was required. Rearrangements were classified as productive when the CDR3 lacked stop codons and remained in frame with V and J, and all other rearrangements were classified as non-productive. CDR3 was defined by IMGT convention, running from the second conserved V-encoded cysteine to the conserved J-encoded phenylalanine. In an earlier analysis of some 550 of the donors, sequences lacking an unambiguous match to a single V gene segment were excluded. An earlier analysis of 587 of the donors called V segments functional above 56.7% productive rearrangements and segregating when the between-donor standard deviation exceeded 5%. To diagnose cytomegalovirus status from the catalog of TCR beta chain sequences, a statistical classification framework was built. In a later analysis, TCR nucleotide sequences were compared against IMGT/GENE-DB human TR gene sequences so that V and J genes could be assigned. Using the TCRdist pipeline, a later analysis assigned CDR3 sequences along with most-parsimonious VDJ recombination scenarios. In a later analysis, each TCR beta chain was defined by its CDR3 amino acid sequence together with its V-gene family, and reads lacking a unique V-gene family were excluded. As a way to deal with suspected cross-contamination and a sequencing artifact, a later analysis dropped over 550 nucleotide sequences that were highly shared and had low generation probability. For each public chain, a later analysis derived a clonal expansion index from normalized ranks of inferred template counts within each repertoire. In a later analysis, generation probabilities were computed with a VDJ recombination model fitted to out-of-frame rearrangements, and the resulting probabilities were checked against IGoR. A later analysis scored TCR-TCR, TCR-HLA and TCR-CMV co-occurrence with hypergeometric tests, applying a repertoire-size bias correction to TCR pairs. False discovery rates were estimated in a later analysis by permuting HLA or CMV assignments 20 times. In a later analysis, co-occurring TCRs were grouped with DBSCAN, and TCRdist sequence similarity was added when clustering was performed within HLA-allele-positive subsets. Repertoires with fewer than 30,000 or more than 120,000 public chains were left out of co-occurrence clustering, as were about five repertoires with anomalous nucleotide sharing. The table comes from immuneACCESS by way of TCRdb, which keeps in-frame sequences with V and J called. Part of the clones is missing from these tables; in studies checked, under half for an unresolved V gene and the rest for unknown reasons. The V and J calls and clone size are taken from that table; D and trimming were inferred from the DNA. In all, the sample holds approximately 190,000 clones, and about 85% of those were seen once. About 3.8% of the sample belongs to the ten largest clones.

Study-level results and caveats: HLA typing was unavailable for some donors at each locus, so association tests used only the typed subset. In a later analysis, most CMV-associated TCR beta chains were found to appear HLA-restricted, with HLA associations seemingly driven largely by CMV exposure. In a later genetic analysis, a missense DCLRE1C variant was associated with V-gene and J-gene trimming of TCR beta chains, and the association was replicated in an independent cohort. A later analysis associated around 16,000 TCR beta sequences with specific HLA alleles at a false discovery rate of 0.05. The classifier was reported to diagnose cytomegalovirus status with high specificity and sensitivity in both the original cohort and the validation cohort. This cohort had only TCR beta chains sequenced, and the lack of alpha or paired-chain data limited which features could be detected. Linkage disequilibrium might explain the correlated functional status among segregating V segments, but an unknown experimental factor could not be ruled out. Assigning TCR associations to individual alleles was difficult when HLA alleles, especially DR and DQ, strongly co-occurred. In vitro tests confirmed that a few of the cytomegalovirus-associated TCR beta chains recognize cytomegalovirus antigens. A cluster of highly shared sequence variants was judged likely to be a technical artifact of the sequencing pipeline. A later analysis reported that several top co-occurrence clusters appeared linked to parvovirus B19, influenza, CMV and Epstein-Barr virus. A later analysis found that TCR association rates varied across HLA loci, with DRB1 alleles showing the most associated TCRs and HLA-C alleles the fewest. In an earlier analysis of approximately 590 of the donors, most TCR beta V segments were observed in productive rearrangements about 90% or about 30% of the time, broadly matching IMGT annotations. Most TCR sequences were observed very rarely across donors, whereas some public TCRs were present in many individuals. It was suggested by the authors that the approach could potentially be generalized to other disease states and immunological phenotypes. A total of 150 or so TCR beta chains were listed by the study as associated with cytomegalovirus. Roughly uniform sequencing depth across donors was assumed in presence/absence analyses, although this assumption may not hold. Because counts were too low, fewer than 20 rarely observed V segments, including chromosome 9 orphons, were excluded from the earlier analysis of 587 of the donors. According to a later genetic analysis, donors in an Asian-associated ancestry cluster had fewer N-insertions in productive TCRs than the approximately 650-donor mean. CMV serostatus was the only immune exposure information available for the cohort. Some IMGT-functional V segments, including TRBV6-2 and TRBV6-3, could not be told apart with the 87-base-pair reads, so those segments were excluded. A later analysis found that HLA-associated TCR beta chains were more clonally expanded and had lower generation probabilities than equally common non-associated chains. A further reported finding was that TCR beta sequences accurately predicted the HLA-A and HLA-B alleles for most subjects in the first cohort.

The CDR3 has 13 amino acids, counting the end cysteine and phenylalanine. CDR3 DNA is the only sequence kept; it has 39 bases, read in frame from the first base. V gives up 3 bases and J gives up 6 bases, and the segment between their germline ends measures 10 bases. From a lookup of the germline V gene, CDR1 and CDR2 are MNHNS and SASEGT. The TCR comes from a man aged 50-59 years in good health and CMV-seronegative. Rearrangement joined TRBV6-1 to TRBJ2-3; the D gene lacks a confident call. Sequenced input: PBMCs. CDR3 region: CASSDSPRDTQYF. In nucleotides, the sequence is TGTGCCAGCAGTGACTCCCCCCGGGATACGCAGTATTTT.